Listed below are T cell receptor beta chains from one sample, sequenced in a study of technical replicates of blood from several donors. Clones were sequenced by immunoSEQ multiplex PCR, and TCRdb holds only the in-frame ones, with some missing. The table has some 66,000 clones, roughly 98% seen once. The sequencing input was T cells isolated from PBMCs. These receptor sequences come from a human donor in good health. The CDR3 runs from the conserved cysteine through the conserved F or W. A D gene is named only where the DNA matches it firmly. The size of a clone is reported for some rows only, either as once, few or many, or as a class for expanded clones.

CASSQLTPRSKETQYF,TGCGCCAGCAGCCAACTAACTCCGAGGAGTAAAGAGACCCAGTACTTC,TRBJ2-5,TRBV4-1,NA,once
CASSFIVGDRPIYEQYF,TGTGCCAGCAGCTTTATTGTAGGGGACAGGCCGATTTACGAGCAGTACTTC,TRBJ2-7,TRBV7-8,TRBD1,NA
CASSLGRAGGSGYNEQFF,TGTGCCAGCAGCTTAGGTCGAGCGGGGGGGAGCGGATACAATGAGCAGTTCTTC,TRBJ2-1,TRBV11-2,TRBD2,NA
CSVDPAGGNNEQFF,TGCAGCGTTGATCCAGCGGGAGGTAACAATGAGCAGTTCTTC,TRBJ2-1,TRBV29-1,TRBD2,NA
CATYLNSNYGYTF,TGTGCCACCTACTTAAATTCTAACTATGGCTACACCTTC,TRBJ1-2,TRBV6-5,NA,NA
CASSLGVAGAQYQETQYF,TGCGCCAGCAGCTTGGGGGTAGCGGGGGCCCAGTACCAAGAGACCCAGTACTTC,TRBJ2-5,TRBV5-1,TRBD2,NA
CAISGQAQETQYF,TGTGCCATCAGTGGTCAAGCACAAGAGACCCAGTACTTC,TRBJ2-5,TRBV10-3,NA,NA
CATSKSVRGASGNTIYF,TGTGCCACCAGTAAATCAGTCAGGGGCGCTTCTGGAAACACCATATATTTT,TRBJ1-3,TRBV15,NA,NA
CASSQVKYRENTEAFF,TGCGCCAGCAGCCAAGTTAAGTACAGAGAGAACACTGAAGCTTTCTTT,TRBJ1-1,TRBV4-1,NA,once
CASSLYGAGGMKTQYF,TGTGCCAGCAGCTTATACGGAGCAGGGGGAATGAAGACCCAGTACTTC,TRBJ2-5,TRBV11-2,TRBD1,NA
CASSLGTGVAGELFF,TGTGCCAGCAGCTTGGGGACAGGGGTGGCCGGGGAGCTGTTTTTT,TRBJ2-2,TRBV5-6,TRBD1,NA
CASSLFQGSQETQYF,TGCGCCAGCAGCTTGTTCCAGGGGTCTCAAGAGACCCAGTACTTC,TRBJ2-5,TRBV5-1,NA,NA
CSVVRAAHNEQFF,TGCAGCGTTGTCCGAGCGGCCCACAATGAGCAGTTCTTC,TRBJ2-1,TRBV29-1,NA,NA
CASSPRGAARTDTQYF,TGTGCCAGCTCACCCAGGGGAGCGGCTCGCACAGATACGCAGTATTTT,TRBJ2-3,TRBV18,NA,once
CASSPGLANQETQYF,TGCGCCAGCAGTCCAGGACTAGCGAACCAAGAGACCCAGTACTTC,TRBJ2-5,TRBV23-1,TRBD2,NA
CATGRDSAEQYF,TGCGCCACCGGCCGGGACTCCGCCGAGCAGTACTTC,TRBJ2-7,TRBV5-1,NA,NA
CASSLGGAGSRGSYEQYF,TGTGCCAGCAGCTTAGGAGGAGCGGGGTCCAGAGGCTCCTACGAGCAGTACTTC,TRBJ2-7,TRBV11-1,TRBD2,NA
CASSQTGGYTEAFF,TGTGCCAGCAGTCAAACAGGGGGCTACACTGAAGCTTTCTTT,TRBJ1-1,TRBV6-5,TRBD1,NA
CASSPRGGADTQYF,TGTGCCAGCTCCCCTCGGGGTGGGGCAGATACGCAGTATTTT,TRBJ2-3,TRBV5-4,NA,NA
CASSPQQISYEQYF,TGTGCCAGCAGCCCCCAACAGATCTCCTACGAGCAGTACTTC,TRBJ2-7,TRBV6-5,NA,NA
CASSNRQSTHYEQYF,TGTGCCAGCAGTAACCGACAGAGCACCCACTACGAGCAGTACTTC,TRBJ2-7,TRBV2,NA,NA
CASSPLRQGDKYSTYGYTF,TGTGCCAGCAGCCCCCTCCGACAGGGGGATAAGTATTCAACCTATGGCTACACCTTC,TRBJ1-2,TRBV7-9,TRBD1,NA
CASRKLAGTDNEQFF,TGTGCCAGCAGAAAACTAGCGGGAACTGACAATGAGCAGTTCTTC,TRBJ2-1,TRBV2,TRBD2,NA
CASSWGQTTNEKLFF,TGTGCCAGCAGCTGGGGGCAGACAACTAATGAAAAACTGTTTTTT,TRBJ1-4,TRBV11-2,NA,NA
CASSLRQGGGSTEAFF,TGTGCCAGCAGCTTACGCCAGGGCGGCGGGAGCACTGAAGCTTTCTTT,TRBJ1-1,TRBV7-6,NA,NA
CASSHPSPGELFF,TGTGCCAGCAGCCATCCTAGCCCCGGGGAGCTGTTTTTT,TRBJ2-2,TRBV27,NA,NA
CASSPGRLAGGSTDTQYF,TGTGCCAGCAGCCCAGGTCGACTAGCGGGGGGGTCCACAGATACGCAGTATTTT,TRBJ2-3,TRBV4-2,TRBD2,NA
CASSSGTADTQYF,TGCGCCAGCAGCTCAGGGACAGCAGATACGCAGTATTTT,TRBJ2-3,TRBV5-1,TRBD1,NA
CSTLEGAGHEQYF,TGCAGCACCCTGGAGGGGGCGGGTCACGAGCAGTACTTC,TRBJ2-7,TRBV29-1,NA,NA
CASSQARVHEQYF,TGTGCCAGCAGCCAAGCCAGGGTCCACGAGCAGTACTTC,TRBJ2-7,TRBV14,NA,NA
CSVKGQGAGEQYF,TGCAGCGTGAAGGGACAGGGGGCAGGCGAGCAGTACTTC,TRBJ2-7,TRBV29-1,TRBD1,NA
CASSELAGGPSNEQFF,TGTGCCAGCAGTGAATTGGCGGGAGGGCCGTCCAATGAGCAGTTCTTC,TRBJ2-1,TRBV6-1,TRBD2,NA
CASSTGYTGELFF,TGTGCCAGCAGTACAGGGTACACCGGGGAGCTGTTTTTT,TRBJ2-2,TRBV28,NA,NA
CASRRDVLEVNSPLHF,TGTGCCAGTAGGAGGGATGTTTTGGAAGTGAATTCACCCCTCCACTTT,TRBJ1-6,TRBV19,NA,NA
CASSIGQNTEAFF,TGTGCCAGCTCAATTGGACAGAACACTGAAGCTTTCTTT,TRBJ1-1,TRBV18,NA,NA
CASSGLRETQYF,TGCGCCAGCAGCGGGCTTAGAGAGACCCAGTACTTC,TRBJ2-5,TRBV5-1,NA,NA
CASSLVSSGILQETQYF,TGCGCCAGCAGCTTGGTGTCTAGCGGGATCCTCCAAGAGACCCAGTACTTC,TRBJ2-5,TRBV5-1,TRBD2,NA
CASTVSGTGLEEAFF,TGTGCCAGCACGGTTAGCGGGACAGGGCTGGAAGAAGCTTTCTTT,TRBJ1-1,TRBV6-5,TRBD1,NA
CASSQDGGKYGYTF,TGTGCCAGCAGCCAAGATGGGGGGAAATATGGCTACACCTTC,TRBJ1-2,TRBV4-2,NA,NA
CASSYGREGSYNEQFF,TGTGCCAGCAGTTACGGACGGGAGGGCTCCTACAATGAGCAGTTCTTC,TRBJ2-1,TRBV6-5,TRBD2,NA
CAWRSRYYNEQFF,TGTGCCTGGAGGAGTCGGTACTACAATGAGCAGTTCTTC,TRBJ2-1,TRBV30,NA,NA
CASSLDGTGARGYTF,TGCGCCAGCAGCTTGGATGGGACAGGGGCACGTGGCTACACCTTC,TRBJ1-2,TRBV5-1,TRBD1,NA
CASSLGYDARSEDEQFF,TGTGCCAGCAGCTTAGGGTATGATGCACGCTCTGAGGATGAGCAGTTCTTC,TRBJ2-1,TRBV11-3,NA,NA
CASSFFGQETQYF,TGTGCCAGCAGTTTTTTCGGCCAAGAGACCCAGTACTTC,TRBJ2-5,TRBV27,NA,NA
CASSFSAGVTHTEAFF,TGTGCCAGCAGCTTCAGTGCGGGCGTAACTCACACTGAAGCTTTCTTT,TRBJ1-1,TRBV7-9,NA,once
CAWGVDMYEQYF,TGTGCCTGGGGCGTCGACATGTACGAGCAGTACTTC,TRBJ2-7,TRBV30,NA,NA
CASNYNMEGGYTF,TGTGCCAGCAATTATAATATGGAGGGAGGCTACACCTTC,TRBJ1-2,TRBV5-8,NA,NA
CATDRDWNEQFF,TGTGCCACGGACAGGGATTGGAATGAGCAGTTCTTC,TRBJ2-1,TRBV6-1,TRBD1,once
CASSFRLLAAGTDTQYF,TGTGCCAGCAGCTTCCGTCTACTAGCGGCGGGCACAGATACGCAGTATTTT,TRBJ2-3,TRBV7-8,TRBD2,NA
CSAVTEVDWYGYTF,TGCAGCGCCGTTACCGAGGTGGATTGGTATGGCTACACCTTC,TRBJ1-2,TRBV29-1,NA,NA
CASSEGGGFNQPQHF,TGTGCCAGCAGTGAAGGGGGCGGCTTCAATCAGCCCCAGCATTTT,TRBJ1-5,TRBV2,NA,NA
CASDSAPLHF,TGTGCCAGTGACTCGGCACCCCTCCACTTT,TRBJ1-6,TRBV19,NA,NA
CASSLQGVDGYTF,TGTGCCAGCAGTTTACAGGGGGTGGATGGCTACACCTTC,TRBJ1-2,TRBV28,TRBD1,NA
CASSIRTGGDGYTF,TGTGCCAGTAGTATTCGAACAGGCGGGGATGGCTACACCTTC,TRBJ1-2,TRBV19,NA,NA